The T cell receptor (beta chain) under discussion was sequenced for a study of OX40 agonist ivuxolimab in advanced cancers. Regarding the study as a whole: No antigen was identified for the clonally expanded peripheral T cells. Expanded clones tended on average to be more numerous among CD8+ T cells than CD4+. At 0.1 to 3.0 mg/kg and by week 6, CD4+ and CD8+ T cells in the blood had expanded clonally.

Only in-frame clones appear in the TCRdb table, and some are missing; sequencing was by immunoSEQ multiplex PCR. This table has more than 60,000 clones, around 86% appearing once. CDR1 is SGHDT, CDR2 YYEEEE, per germline. The V segment lost 4 bases and the J segment 6 bases; nucleotides outside the gene matches: 9. This CDR3 has 15 amino acids. This clone turned up a few times. Its antigen is currently unknown. Sample: CD4+ or CD8+ T cells sorted from blood, taken in a trial of the OX40 agonist ivuxolimab. The V call is TRBV5-6, the J call TRBJ2-7; 11 positions match TRBD1. The receptor was isolated from an adult with an advanced solid tumor such as melanoma, head and neck, liver or kidney cancer. The CDR3 DNA is TGTGCCAGCAGCCACAGGGGGACAGGGGGTCTCGAGCAGTACTTC. This gives the protein CASSHRGTGGLEQYF.